The 5 T cell receptor beta chains in this list originate from one sample, sequenced in a study of T cell clones after liver transplantation. Sequencing used immunoSEQ multiplex PCR; TCRdb keeps in-frame clones, though not all of them. The profile shows about 68,000 clones, more than 85% of them singletons. The starting material was CD4+ T cells from blood, obtained about 25 months after liver transplant. Source of these receptors: a human patient who received a liver transplant. A share of the T cells may be of graft donor origin.

The chain joins TRBV6-6 to TRBJ2-1; 7 positions match TRBD1. Trimming removed 6 bases from V and 5 bases from J; junction bases left unmatched: 13. This CDR3 contains 16 residues. Germline V lookup: CDR1 MNHNY, CDR2 SVGAGI (reference sequence). The CDR3 reads CASSRRQDRSNNEQFF. The CDR3 nucleotides are TGTGCCAGCAGCCGCCGTCAGGACAGGTCCAACAATGAGCAGTTCTTC.

This clone was detected a few times. This chain connects TRBV7-2 to TRBJ2-5; D gene unclear. Germline lookup yields CDR1 SGHTA and CDR2 FQGNSA. CDR3 size: 15 residues. The germline V and J ends were trimmed by 0 bases and 4 bases, with 12 bases remaining between them. The chain's CDR3 is CASSLALGRRETQYF. As DNA, the CDR3 is TGTGCCAGCAGCTTAGCGTTGGGTAGGAGAGAGACCCAGTACTTC.

This clone was recorded once. This sequence joins TRBV11-2 and TRBJ2-5, with 11 positions matching TRBD2. This CDR3 is built from 15 residues. Germline assignment: CDR1 SGHAT and CDR2 FQNNGV. After removal of 5 bases from V and 3 bases from J, the junction contained 5 bases not matched to a gene. The chain's CDR3 is CASSLTSGREETQYF. The CDR3 DNA sequence: TGTGCCAGCAGCCTCACTAGCGGGAGAGAAGAGACCCAGTACTTC.

The chain has TRBV28 and TRBJ1-5; no clear D gene. CDR1 MDHEN and CDR2 SYDVKM come from the germline V gene. This CDR3 spans 13 amino acids. Trimming stripped 5 bases from V and 2 bases from J, with 7 bases between. DNA of the CDR3: TGTGCCAGCAGTGGCCAGGGCAATCAGCCCCAGCATTTT. This gives the protein CASSGQGNQPQHF. Filled out from reference TRBV28 and TRBJ1-5, the complete variable domain reads DVKVTQSSRYLVKRTGEKVFLECVQDMDHENMFWYRQDPGLGLRLIYFSYDVKMKEKGDIPEGYSVSREKKERFSLILESASTNQTSMYLCASSGQGNQPQHFGDGTRLSIL.

This clone was observed once. Likely a read error: the CDR3 ends without its conserved phenylalanine or tryptophan. No DNA is shown, since the ends of the CDR3 on it are uncertain; the CDR3 is the one TCRdb lists. The V call is TRBV7-6, the J call TRBJ1-1. The CDR3 is 12 amino acids in total, end residues counted. Germline V CDR1 and CDR2: SGHVS, FNYEAQ. This CDR3 is CASINHGIGRRE.